The 9 T cell receptor beta chains below were found in one sample sequenced in a study of PD-1 blockade in classical Hodgkin lymphoma. Sequencing was performed with immunoSEQ multiplex PCR; in TCRdb, only in-frame clones are kept and a portion is missing. The table lists around 31,000 clones, roughly four fifths of them singletons. The sample's time point: cycle 4 day 1 (C4D1), after more than five weeks of nivolumab. Each patient experienced a relapse that followed autologous stem cell transplantation, and brentuximab vedotin exposure varied. Specimen: peripheral blood mononuclear cells (PBMCs), collected before the fourth cycle of nivolumab. The receptors were sampled from a human donor with classical Hodgkin lymphoma.

The chain's CDR3 is CASRLTGGGYTGELFF. In nucleotides, the CDR3 is TGTGCCAGCAGGCTGACAGGGGGCGGGTACACCGGGGAGCTGTTTTTT. The chain joins TRBV27 to TRBJ2-2, with TRBD1 matching over 10 bases. Per the germline V gene, CDR1 is MNHEY and CDR2 is SMNVEV (reference sequence). Unmatched junction bases numbered 7, after V lost 6 bases and J lost 3 bases. The CDR3 is 16 residues long.

The chain couples TRBV10-1 to TRBJ1-1; 10 bases line up with TRBD1. V dropped 3 bases and J dropped 1; count of bases not matched to a gene: 2. CDR3 length: 15 residues. Per germline, CDR1 WNHNN and CDR2 SYGVQD (reference sequence). DNA of the CDR3: TGCGCCAGCAGTGAAGGGACAGGGGCGAACACTGAAGCTTTCTTT. Encoded protein: CASSEGTGANTEAFF.

The chain carries TRBV4-3 and TRBJ1-4, with unresolved D. In germline, CDR1 is LGHNA, CDR2 YSLEER. The V end was cut by 4 bases, the J end by 0 bases, with 12 bases between. The length of the CDR3 is 16 residues. Written as DNA, the CDR3 is TGCGCCAGCAGCCCGTTGGGAGGGACAACTAATGAAAAACTGTTTTTT. It encodes CASSPLGGTTNEKLFF.

The rearrangement uses TRBV6-1 and TRBJ2-1, with TRBD2 matching 11 bases. This CDR3 has 15 residues. The germline CDR1 and CDR2 sequences are MNHNS and SASEGT. With 3 bases clipped from V and 2 bases from J, the junction kept 0 bases outside the gene matches. The CDR3 DNA reads as TGTGCCAGCAGTGAGACTAGCGGGACCTACAATGAGCAGTTCTTC. It specifies CASSETSGTYNEQFF.

The chain recombines TRBV9 with TRBJ2-2; no reliable D call. V lost 4 bases and J lost 4, with 8 bases in between. Germline-derived CDR1 and CDR2 are SGDLS and YYNGEE. The length of the CDR3 is 13 residues. CDR3 residues: CASSTSVTGELFF. DNA for the CDR3: TGTGCCAGCAGCACCTCAGTCACCGGGGAGCTGTTTTTT.

The count of this clone is one. V gene TRBV5-6 combines with J gene TRBJ2-3, with D perhaps matching TRBD1 (6 bases). The CDR3 has 15 amino acids. Germline V lookup: CDR1 SGHDT, CDR2 YYEEEE. V was cut by 0 bases and J by 4 bases, with 12 bases left in between. CDR3 in amino acids: CASSLGQGFADTQYF. The CDR3 DNA reads TGTGCCAGCAGCTTGGGGCAGGGGTTCGCAGATACGCAGTATTTT.

The chain links TRBV25-1 to TRBJ2-4; TRBD1 is a possible D gene (6 bases). This CDR3 spans 14 amino acids. The V gene lost 8 bases and the J gene lost 8 bases, with 19 bases spanning the gap. From germline, CDR1 is MGHDK and CDR2 SYGVNS. The CDR3: CASPPGTLKDIQYF. The CDR3 bases are TGTGCCAGCCCTCCCGGGACACTGAAAGACATTCAGTACTTC.

The chain recombines TRBV19 with TRBJ2-3; D not resolved. The CDR3 has 15 residues. Germline V gene data show CDR1 as LNHDA and CDR2 as SQIVND (reference sequence). V dropped 6 bases and J dropped 1 base, with 14 bases sitting between them. For the CDR3, the DNA is TGTGCCAGTAGGGCAGGAGTAGCCGGCACAGATACGCAGTATTTT. Encoded protein: CASRAGVAGTDTQYF.

This sequence joins TRBV4-3 and TRBJ2-1, with 10 bases lining up with TRBD2. This CDR3 contains 16 residues. The junction had 11 bases not matched to a gene; V was cut back by 0 bases and J by 12 bases. CDR1 LGHNA and CDR2 YSLEER come from the germline V gene. This CDR3 is CASSQDSGTSARRQFF. DNA for the CDR3: TGCGCCAGCAGCCAAGACTCCGGGACTAGCGCCCGACGGCAGTTCTTC.